This TCR beta chain was captured in a study of blood T cell repertoires in COVID-19. On the study more broadly: PBMCs, B-cell-depleted T cells, or T cells were the source of the cDNA or gDNA that made up the material.

As handled by the study authors: Scientists estimated how many nucleated cells there were by amplifying reference gene primers. Data came from immunoSEQ multiplex PCR; TCRdb stores just in-frame clones and leaves some out. The V and J calls and clone size come from that table; D and trimming were worked out from the DNA. The sample holds over 200,000 clones, 88% seen once. The CDR3 sequence is 15 residues long. Germline loops: CDR1 SGHRS, CDR2 YFSETQ. Trimming left V 0 bases short and J 1 base short, with 10 bases between. V usage is TRBV5-1 and J usage is TRBJ1-1, with unresolved D. The material sequenced was PBMCs or T cells enriched from blood (not recorded which). The TCR comes from a woman aged 25 to 45 who had been exposed to COVID-19. The CDR3 loop is CASSLVVSGNTEAFF. The CDR3, as DNA: TGCGCCAGCAGCTTGGTAGTTTCAGGGAACACTGAAGCTTTCTTT.